One and the same sample provided the 17 T cell receptor beta chains below, sequenced in a study of cytomegalovirus exposure and HLA in healthy donors. The PCR had 60 Vbeta and 13 Jbeta primers. Assay used: immunoSEQ multiplex PCR; TCRdb lists only in-frame clones, some missing. The sample lists 150,000 to 200,000 clones; less than 80% were seen once. Material: PBMCs. The source of these receptors is a man aged 35 to 55 in good health and CMV-seronegative.

This chain joins TRBV2 and TRBJ2-7; 7 nucleotides agree with TRBD2. Germline V gene data show CDR1 as SNHLY and CDR2 as FYNNEI. V shed 8 bases and J 1 base; nucleotides not matched to a gene: 2. The CDR3 length is 12 residues. CDR3 protein: CASAGESYEQYF. The DNA of the CDR3 is TGTGCCAGCGCGGGGGAGTCCTACGAGCAGTACTTC.

V and J are TRBV14 and TRBJ2-5, with 13 bases lining up with TRBD2. The germline V gene encodes CDR1 SGHDN and CDR2 FVKESK. V lost 2 bases and J lost 1; bases outside the gene matches: 10. The CDR3 sequence is 19 residues long. CDR3 sequence reads: CASSQLWTSGGKPQETQYF. The CDR3 bases are TGTGCCAGCAGCCAACTATGGACTAGCGGGGGAAAACCCCAAGAGACCCAGTACTTC.

The chain carries TRBV29-1 and TRBJ2-5; no reliable D call. The J call is uncertain, as TRBJ2-7 better fits the DNA end. Germline V CDR1 and CDR2: SQVTM, ANQGSEA. This CDR3 is 12 amino acids long. CDR3 sequence (DNA): TGCAGCGTTGGGGCAAGCTCCTACGAGCAGTACTTC. This sequence encodes CSVGASSYEQYF.

This clone turned up a few times. CDR3 DNA: TGTGCCAGCAGCTTAAGACAGGAAGCTTTCTTT. It specifies CASSLRQEAFF. This sequence joins TRBV5-8 and TRBJ1-1; D may be TRBD1 (5 bases). Germline CDR1 SGHTS, CDR2 YDEGEE. Trimming took off 2 bases at V and 8 bases at J, with 7 bases between the two ends. CDR3 length: 11 residues.

The chain links TRBV6-5 to TRBJ1-4; D may be TRBD1 (5 bases). Trimming took 4 bases from V and 0 from J, leaving 9 bases between them. CDR1 MNHEY and CDR2 SVGAGI come from the germline V gene. This CDR3 is built from 15 residues. The CDR3 coding sequence is TGTGCCAGCAGTTCGGAAGGGGCAACTAATGAAAAACTGTTTTTT. It is translated as CASSSEGATNEKLFF.

This clone was seen a few times. The J gene is TRBJ1-3, the V gene TRBV28; 8 bases are a match to TRBD1. The CDR3 loop spans 18 amino acids. Trimming took 2 bases from V and 4 from J; bases not matched to a gene: 13. Germline values: CDR1 MDHEN, CDR2 SYDVKM. The CDR3 nucleotides are TGTGCCAGCAGTTTACCCGCGACAGGGGTAGGGCGAGGAAACACCATATATTTT. Translated, it gives CASSLPATGVGRGNTIYF.

The chain has TRBV7-2 and TRBJ2-1, with D unclear. Germline CDR1 and CDR2: SGHTA and FQGNSA. V lost 2 bases, J lost 8 bases, and 7 bases lay in between. The CDR3 runs 12 residues. The CDR3 DNA reads TGTGCCAGCAGCTTATGGCGGTATGAGCAGTTCTTC. Its protein product is CASSLWRYEQFF.

The genes are TRBV2 and TRBJ1-6; D not resolved. Germline V gene sequence: CDR1 SNHLY, CDR2 FYNNEI. V lost 2 bases and J lost 7, with 12 bases in between. CDR3 length equals 15 residues. The CDR3 bases are TGTGCCAGCAGTGAACAGATCGGGTTAAATTCACCCCTCCACTTT. It is translated as CASSEQIGLNSPLHF.

V and J are TRBV19 and TRBJ2-6, with unresolved D. This CDR3 region has 16 residues. Germline lookup yields CDR1 LNHDA and CDR2 SQIVND (reference sequence). With 2 bases removed from V and 0 bases from J, the gap between germline ends came to 8 bases. The CDR3 DNA reads TGTGCCAGTAGTATAACAGCCAGCTCTGGGGCCAACGTCCTGACTTTC. This codes for CASSITASSGANVLTF.

This clone has a handful of counts. The V call is TRBV6-1, the J call TRBJ1-3; D is undetermined. Germline V gene data show CDR1 as MNHNS and CDR2 as SASEGT. Trimming removed 6 bases at V and 0 bases at J, with 9 bases between. This CDR3 comprises 14 residues. The CDR3 loop reads CASREQYSGNTIYF. The CDR3 bases are TGTGCCAGCAGGGAACAGTACTCTGGAAACACCATATATTTT.

This clone occurred a few times. This chain connects TRBV4-3 to TRBJ2-3; TRBD2 is a possible D gene (6 bases). CDR1 is LGHNA, CDR2 YSLEER, per germline. Trimming removed 4 bases from V and 3 bases from J, with 17 bases in between. There are 16 residues in the CDR3. The CDR3 here is CASSRELALRTDTQYF. The CDR3 DNA sequence: TGCGCCAGCAGCCGAGAACTAGCCCTACGGACAGATACGCAGTATTTT.

The chain is built from TRBV15 and TRBJ1-2; the match to TRBD1 covers 12 bases. The CDR3 has 16 amino acids. Trimming took 0 bases from V and 5 from J; bases not matched to a gene: 4. Germline lookup yields CDR1 LNHNV and CDR2 YYDKDF (reference sequence). The CDR3 protein is CATSRDLGQGAYGYTF. The CDR3 coding sequence is TGTGCCACCAGCAGAGATTTGGGACAGGGGGCATATGGCTACACCTTC.

The chain joins TRBV19 to TRBJ2-7, with 7 bases fitting TRBD1. Germline V gene data show CDR1 as LNHDA and CDR2 as SQIVND (reference sequence). V was pared by 10 bases and J by 2 bases, with 8 bases of the junction left unmatched. The CDR3 is made up of 13 amino acids. The CDR3 bases are TGTGCCACACACGGGGACAGAGCCTACGAGCAGTACTTC. This translates into CATHGDRAYEQYF. The full variable domain, in which reference TRBV19 and TRBJ2-7 provide the parts outside the CDR3, is DGGITQSPKYLFRKEGQNVTLSCEQNLNHDAMYWYRQDPGQGLRLIYYSQIVNDFQKGDIAEGYSVSREKKESFPLTVTSAQKNPTAFYLCATHGDRAYEQYFGPGTRLTVT.

This clone was seen only a few times. The chain recombines TRBV29-1 with TRBJ2-3, with D perhaps TRBD2 (5 bases). From germline, CDR1 is SQVTM and CDR2 ANQGSEA. Trimming removed 3 bases at V and 5 bases at J, with 12 bases between. The CDR3 has 13 residues. CDR3 loop: CSVDNGVEDTQYF. The CDR3 nucleotides read TGCAGCGTTGATAACGGGGTTGAAGATACGCAGTATTTT.

This clone turned up a few times. The chain joins TRBV25-1 to TRBJ1-2; D is ambiguous. V dropped 3 bases and J dropped 5 bases, with 13 bases sitting between them. This CDR3 comprises 14 residues. Germline values: CDR1 MGHDK, CDR2 SYGVNS. CDR3 DNA sequence: TGTGCCAGCAGTGATCCCGGCAGGCTATATGGCTACACCTTC. Translation: CASSDPGRLYGYTF.

This clone has a handful of counts. This chain connects TRBV27 to TRBJ2-3; TRBD1 aligns across 7 bases. Germline V lookup: CDR1 MNHEY, CDR2 SMNVEV (reference sequence). The CDR3 covers 16 residues. The V segment lost 5 bases and the J segment 2 bases; nucleotides outside the gene matches: 10. The CDR3 sequence is CASSPQGDGLTDTQYF. The CDR3 DNA reads TGTGCCAGCAGTCCGCAGGGGGATGGGCTCACAGATACGCAGTATTTT.

The chain joins TRBV7-8 to TRBJ2-7; 10 nucleotides line up with TRBD2. Germline assignment: CDR1 SGHVS and CDR2 FQNEAQ. The V gene end was trimmed by 2 bases and the J gene end by 4 bases; junction bases not matched to a gene: 2. This CDR3 region has 14 residues. Here the CDR3 reads CASSLLAGEYEQYF. As DNA, the CDR3 is TGTGCCAGCAGCTTACTAGCGGGGGAATACGAGCAGTACTTC.